These 11 T cell receptor beta chains were sequenced from one sample in a study of shared clonotypes between healthy human individuals. Assay used: immunoSEQ multiplex PCR; TCRdb lists only in-frame clones, some missing. In the table there are some 2 million clones, roughly 95% of which are singletons. Sample: naive CD4+ T cells sorted from blood. Noted subset: CD45RA+ positively selected. Receptor source: a man younger than 35 in good health.

The CDR3 region is CASSTGFSTGELFF. The CDR3 DNA reads as TGTGCCAGCTCTACAGGGTTTAGCACCGGGGAGCTGTTTTTT. The gene calls are TRBV18 and TRBJ2-2; the D gene is possibly TRBD1 (6 bases). CDR1 is KGHSH, CDR2 LQKENI, per germline. V shed 6 bases and J shed 4 bases, with 12 bases lying between them. The CDR3 is 14 residues long.

Points on this clone: Other DNA sequences of this sample code for an identical CDR3. The chain uses TRBV7-2 and TRBJ1-3, with D possibly TRBD1 on 5 matching bases. This CDR3 region has 14 residues. The germline CDR1 and CDR2 sequences are SGHTA and FQGNSA. V was pared by 4 bases and J by 1 base, with 8 bases between. CDR3 nucleotides: TGTGCCAGCAGCTCGGGGCTTTCTGGAAACACCATATATTTT. Amino acids: CASSSGLSGNTIYF. The full variable domain, completed using reference TRBV7-2 and TRBJ1-3, is GAGVSQSPSNKVTEKGKDVELRCDPISGHTALYWYRQSLGQGLEFLIYFQGNSAPDKSGLPSDRFSAERTGGSVSTLTIQRTQQEDSAVYLCASSSGLSGNTIYFGEGSWLTVV.

The rearrangement links TRBV19 to TRBJ1-2, with 9 bases matching TRBD1. CDR1 is LNHDA and CDR2 is SQIVND in the germline V gene (reference sequence). V shed 7 bases, J shed 3 bases, and the junction held 9 bases outside the gene matches. CDR3 length equals 15 residues. The CDR3 region is CASTLTGTGHYGYTF. The CDR3 DNA follows: TGTGCCAGTACCCTCACCGGGACAGGGCACTATGGCTACACCTTC.

This chain joins TRBV6-5 and TRBJ1-6; D ambiguous. The V end lost 5 bases, the J end lost 7 bases, and 15 bases lay between the germline ends. Germline CDR1 is MNHEY and CDR2 is SVGAGI. This CDR3 is 15 amino acids long. The CDR3 sequence: CASSPRGERNSPLHF. The CDR3 DNA reads TGTGCCAGCAGTCCCCGGGGAGAGAGGAATTCACCCCTCCACTTT.

This clone was recorded once. The genes are TRBV18 and TRBJ1-6; D gene uncertain. The CDR3 is made up of 13 amino acids. Per germline, CDR1 KGHSH and CDR2 LQKENI. Deletions cut 5 bases from V and 7 bases from J, with 9 bases between. In DNA form, the CDR3 reads TGTGCCAGCTCATTAGAGAACAATTCACCCCTCCACTTT. It is translated as CASSLENNSPLHF. Using reference TRBV18 and TRBJ1-6 for the parts outside the CDR3, the full variable domain is NAGVMQNPRHLVRRRGQEARLRCSPMKGHSHVYWYRQLPEEGLKFMVYLQKENIIDESGMPKERFSAEFPKEGPSILRIQQVVRGDSAAYFCASSLENNSPLHFGNGTRLTVT.

This chain links TRBV6-6 with TRBJ2-1, with D perhaps TRBD2 (5 bases). The CDR3 runs 15 residues. Per the germline V gene, CDR1 is MNHNY and CDR2 is SVGAGI (reference sequence). V was trimmed by 6 bases and J by 6 bases, leaving 18 bases between them. The CDR3 nucleotides read TGTGCCAGCAGAGACGGCGGGCCCCCCCCCAATGAGCAGTTCTTC. This encodes CASRDGGPPPNEQFF.

This chain links TRBV7-8 with TRBJ2-7, with D perhaps TRBD1 or TRBD2 (5 bases each). The V end lost 4 bases, the J end lost 4 bases, and 17 bases lay between the germline ends. The germline gives CDR1 SGHVS, CDR2 FQNEAQ. This CDR3 has 15 residues. The CDR3 is CASSYEGQRGYEQYF. The CDR3 DNA is TGTGCCAGCAGCTACGAGGGCCAAAGGGGATACGAGCAGTACTTC.

CDR3 coding DNA: TGTGCCAGCAGCATGAAGAGCTCTGGGGCCAACGTCCTGACTTTC. It codes for CASSMKSSGANVLTF. The V and J genes are TRBV5-6 and TRBJ2-6; D uncertain. This CDR3 is built from 15 residues. Germline loops: CDR1 SGHDT, CDR2 YYEEEE. Trimming took 4 bases from V and 0 from J, leaving 8 bases between them.

The genes are TRBV28 and TRBJ1-3; a possible D gene is TRBD1 (6 bases). CDR1 is MDHEN, CDR2 SYDVKM, per germline. The CDR3 contains 15 residues. V was cut by 8 bases and J by 4 bases, with 18 bases left in between. CDR3 residues: CASVLRGAQGNTIYF. The CDR3 coding sequence is TGTGCCAGCGTCCTTAGGGGGGCGCAAGGAAACACCATATATTTT.

Turning to this clone: At the DNA level, this CDR3 is encoded by other sequences in the same sample as well. V gene TRBV6-1 combines with J gene TRBJ1-5; the match to TRBD1 covers 7 bases. This CDR3 has 14 residues. The germline gives CDR1 MNHNS, CDR2 SASEGT. Germline trimming cut 6 bases from V and 4 bases from J; bases unmatched to any gene: 6. This chain's CDR3 is CASSAGTANQPQHF. CDR3 bases: TGTGCCAGCAGCGCCGGGACAGCAAATCAGCCCCAGCATTTT.

Only one count was recorded for this clone. Other DNA sequences in this sample translate to the same CDR3. This CDR3 is CASSVGQETQYF. In DNA, the CDR3 is TGTGCCAGCAGCGTGGGCCAAGAGACCCAGTACTTC. This chain joins TRBV9 and TRBJ2-5; D ambiguous. V lost 2 bases and J lost 1, with 3 bases in between. In germline, CDR1 is SGDLS, CDR2 YYNGEE. The CDR3 has 12 residues.